This T cell receptor beta chain comes out of a study of shared clonotypes between healthy human individuals. Assay used: immunoSEQ multiplex PCR; TCRdb lists only in-frame clones, some missing. Altogether about 2.4 million clones are present, under 95% being singletons, with the ten largest covering about 0.38%. Germline V lookup: CDR1 MDHEN, CDR2 SYDVKM. This CDR3 region has 15 residues. V was shortened by 3 bases and J by 1 base, with 12 bases between the two germline ends. This clonotype was sampled from a man younger than 35 in good health. Some clones in this sample may be carry-over from other donors' samples. The sequenced sample consisted of naive CD4+ T cells from PBMCs. Regarding subset: CD45RA+ positively selected. This rearrangement joins TRBV28 to TRBJ1-2; the D gene is possibly TRBD1 (5 bases). The CDR3 here is CASSFPQGVNYGYTF. CDR3 bases: TGTGCCAGCAGTTTCCCCCAGGGAGTTAACTATGGCTACACCTTC.